Listed below are T cell receptor beta chains from one sample, sequenced in a study of technical replicates of blood from a few donors. Sequenced by immunoSEQ multiplex PCR; TCRdb stores in-frame clones only, minus some. Of approximately 64,000 clones listed, about 86% are singletons. Sequenced: PBMCs. These receptors came from a human donor in good health. Some clones in this sample may be carry-over from other donors' samples. Each CDR3 is given with its conserved first and last residue. The order of the fields is clone size, D gene, J gene, V gene, CDR3 protein, CDR3 DNA. The D gene is left open where the match is weak. Rows may omit the clone size; those that give it use once, few, many or a size class.

NA	TRBD1	TRBJ1-2	TRBV10-3	CATGTAGGYGYTF	TGTGCCACCGGCACTGCAGGGGGGTATGGCTACACCTTC
NA	NA	TRBJ2-3	TRBV5-6	CASSSRFRTDTQYF	TGTGCCAGCAGTTCCAGGTTTCGCACAGATACGCAGTATTTT
few	TRBD1	TRBJ1-6	TRBV5-8	CASSWTGAGTSPLHF	TGTGCCAGCAGCTGGACAGGGGCCGGTACTTCACCCCTCCACTTT
NA	TRBD2	TRBJ2-1	TRBV9	CASSVDGTSGGRSYNEQFF	TGTGCCAGCAGCGTAGACGGGACTAGCGGGGGCCGCTCCTACAATGAGCAGTTCTTC
NA	NA	TRBJ1-1	TRBV28	CASRAGRSEAFF	TGTGCCAGCAGGGCGGGACGGTCTGAAGCTTTCTTT
NA	TRBD2	TRBJ2-6	TRBV5-5	CASSLREGGVVSGANVLTF	TGTGCCAGCAGCCTACGGGAGGGGGGGGTTGTCTCTGGGGCCAACGTCCTGACTTTC
NA	TRBD2	TRBJ2-7	TRBV6-5	CASSYSGGRNEQYF	TGTGCCAGCAGTTACAGCGGGGGGCGCAACGAGCAGTACTTC
NA	NA	TRBJ1-2	TRBV6-1	CASSEELHTF	TGTGCCAGCAGTGAAGAACTACACACCTTC
NA	NA	TRBJ2-3	TRBV9	CASSVAPSSDTQYF	TGTGCCAGCAGCGTAGCTCCCTCTAGCGATACGCAGTATTTT
few	NA	TRBJ1-6	TRBV2	CASISSYNSPLHF	TGTGCCAGCATCAGCTCCTATAATTCACCCCTCCACTTT
few	NA	TRBJ2-5	TRBV2	CASTQDYYTNF	TGTGCCAGCACCCAGGACTACTATACAAACTTC
NA	NA	TRBJ2-1	TRBV27	CASSSPGALYNEQFF	TGTGCCAGCAGTTCCCCAGGGGCCCTCTACAATGAGCAGTTCTTC
NA	TRBD1	TRBJ1-2	TRBV7-3	CASSQGTGDYGYTF	TGTGCCAGCAGCCAAGGGACAGGCGACTATGGCTACACCTTC
NA	NA	TRBJ2-6	TRBV4-3	CASSDRLSGANVLTF	TGCGCCAGCAGCGACAGGCTCTCTGGGGCCAACGTCCTGACTTTC
NA	TRBD1	TRBJ2-7	TRBV4-1	CASSQDLGQGLGEQYF	TGCGCCAGCAGCCAAGATTTGGGACAGGGCCTTGGGGAGCAGTACTTC
NA	NA	TRBJ1-3	TRBV11-2	CASSLETANSGNTIYF	TGTGCCAGCAGCTTAGAAACAGCCAACTCTGGAAACACCATATATTTT
NA	NA	TRBJ1-1	TRBV29-1	CSVGMGAKPEAFF	TGCAGCGTTGGAATGGGGGCGAAACCTGAAGCTTTCTTT
NA	TRBD1	TRBJ1-2	TRBV4-3	CASSQETESQGAWYGYTF	TGCGCCAGCAGCCAAGAAACTGAGAGCCAGGGGGCTTGGTATGGCTACACCTTC
NA	NA	TRBJ2-1	TRBV5-6	CASSAGHSASYNEQFF	TGTGCCAGCAGCGCGGGTCACTCGGCCTCCTACAATGAGCAGTTCTTC
NA	TRBD1	TRBJ2-1	TRBV4-2	CASSQDLGTVYNEQFF	TGTGCCAGCAGCCAAGATCTGGGGACAGTCTACAATGAGCAGTTCTTC
NA	TRBD1	TRBJ1-2	TRBV19	CASSITGTGVGGYGYTF	TGTGCCAGTAGTATAACAGGGACAGGCGTCGGGGGCTATGGCTACACCTTC
NA	TRBD2	TRBJ2-3	TRBV7-3	CASSLKGVSGGADTQYF	TGTGCCAGCAGCTTAAAGGGGGTCAGCGGGGGGGCAGATACGCAGTATTTT